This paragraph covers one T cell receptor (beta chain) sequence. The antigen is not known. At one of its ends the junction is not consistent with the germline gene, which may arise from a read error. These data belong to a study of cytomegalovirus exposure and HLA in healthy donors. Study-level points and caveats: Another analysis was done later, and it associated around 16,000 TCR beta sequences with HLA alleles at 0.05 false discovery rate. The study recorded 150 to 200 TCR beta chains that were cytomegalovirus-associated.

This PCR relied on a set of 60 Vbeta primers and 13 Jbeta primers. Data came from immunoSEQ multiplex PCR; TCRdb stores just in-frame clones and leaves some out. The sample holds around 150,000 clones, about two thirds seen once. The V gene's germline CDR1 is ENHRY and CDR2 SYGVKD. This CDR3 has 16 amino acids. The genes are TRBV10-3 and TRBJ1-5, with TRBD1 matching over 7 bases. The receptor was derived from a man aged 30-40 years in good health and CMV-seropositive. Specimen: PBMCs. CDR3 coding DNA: TGTGCCACCAGTGCCGGGTGGGAAGGGGGCTTCCAGCCCCAGCATTTT. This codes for CATSAGWEGGFQPQHF.